Detailed here is one TCR beta chain. The data stem from a study of blood T cell repertoires in COVID-19. Overall study context: Acute and convalescent COVID-19 specimens originated in the United States, Italy and Spain.

Authors' data handling: The assay estimated nucleated cells by amplifying reference gene primers. Produced via immunoSEQ multiplex PCR; TCRdb's table is partial and in-frame only. That table is the source of V, J and clone size, and D and trimming were worked out from the DNA. The data show approximately 230,000 clones, with approximately 90% seen just once and about 2.1% held by the top ten. V was shortened by 3 bases and J by 0 bases, with 11 bases between the two germline ends. Germline lookup yields CDR1 LGHNA and CDR2 YNFKEQ. The CDR3 is 15 amino acids. This TCR derives from a woman between 40 and 50 years old who had recovered from COVID-19. Sequenced material: peripheral blood. V gene TRBV4-2 combines with J gene TRBJ1-2, with TRBD1 as a possible D gene (6 bases). CDR3 region: CASSHRQVANYGYTF. CDR3 DNA: TGTGCCAGCAGCCATCGACAGGTAGCTAACTATGGCTACACCTTC.